This T cell receptor beta chain was identified in a study of Graves' ophthalmopathy and Graves' hyperthyroidism. This clonotype came up many times. No antigen is known for it. Beta-chain TCR CDR3 regions were amplified from RNA transcripts. RT-PCR was first run with HTBI primers, then multiplex PCR in a second round. TCRdb ran MiXCR on the multiplex PCR reads and lists one entry per CDR3 protein. The data contain a few hundred thousand distinct CDR3 sequences, approximately 20% of them seen just once; the ten biggest clones take up more than 1.5%. The CDR3 is 12 residues long. Germline V gene sequence: CDR1 MDHEN, CDR2 SYDVKM. After removal of 10 bases from V and 4 bases from J, the junction contained 6 bases not matched to a gene. Study-level results: A roughly 76% specificity and about 88% sensitivity were achieved by a 13-signature model that separated ophthalmopathy from stable hyperthyroidism. Detection in blood was also observed for most expanded thyroid clonotypes above 0.001 frequency.

The chain joins TRBV28 to TRBJ2-7; 8 bases map to TRBD1. Sequencing was done on a sample of peripheral blood. This TCR came from a woman between 18 and 30 years old with Graves' ophthalmopathy. The CDR3 loop is CATTDREYEQYF. The CDR3 DNA reads as TGTGCCACCACGGACAGGGAGTACGAGCAGTACTTC.